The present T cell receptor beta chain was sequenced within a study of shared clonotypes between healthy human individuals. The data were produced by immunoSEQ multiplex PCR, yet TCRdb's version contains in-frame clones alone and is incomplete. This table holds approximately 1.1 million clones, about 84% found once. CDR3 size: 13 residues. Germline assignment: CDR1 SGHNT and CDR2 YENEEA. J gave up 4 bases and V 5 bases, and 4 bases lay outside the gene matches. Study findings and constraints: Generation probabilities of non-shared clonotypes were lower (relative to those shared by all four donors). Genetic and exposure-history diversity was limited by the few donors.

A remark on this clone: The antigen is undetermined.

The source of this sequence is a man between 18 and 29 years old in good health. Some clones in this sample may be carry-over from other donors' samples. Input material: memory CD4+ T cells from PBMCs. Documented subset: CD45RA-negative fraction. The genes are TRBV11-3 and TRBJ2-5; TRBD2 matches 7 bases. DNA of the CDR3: TGTGCCAGCAGCACCGGGGGGTCAGAGACCCAGTACTTC. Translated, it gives CASSTGGSETQYF.